Presented here are 11 T cell receptor beta chains from one specimen sequenced in a study of T cell repertoires in cytomegalovirus infection (dated by TCRdb to the late 2010s). TCRdb records Illumina HiSeq 1500 as the sequencer. TCRdb's own reprocessing of the public reads used fastp at Q25 and MiXCR and kept productive beta chains. For every CDR3 protein sequence, its rows merge into one entry that carries the most common genes and DNA. The sample data list around 900,000 distinct CDR3 sequences, and roughly 30% of these were observed just once. Of the sample, 13% is held by the ten largest clones. This sample's treatment or condition label indicates: in vitro stimulation with specific CMV peptide epitopes to enrich CMV-specific T cells. These receptors are not linked to any known antigen. The input for sequencing was cultured CD8+ T cells from PBMCs, taken from culture after CMV antigen stimulation. Source of these receptors: a human donor in good health (CMV status not recorded). Some clones in this sample may be carry-over from other donors' samples.

The chain carries TRBV9 and TRBJ2-7, with TRBD1 matching over 7 bases. Germline CDR1 and CDR2: SGDLS and YYNGEE. The CDR3 sequence is 15 residues long. V was pared by 3 bases and J by 2 bases, with 8 bases of the junction left unmatched. The chain's CDR3 is CASSGNRGAPYEQYF. The DNA for the CDR3 is TGTGCCAGCAGCGGAAACAGGGGTGCACCCTACGAGCAGTACTTC.

This clonotype was counted a few times. The CDR3 DNA reads TGTGCCAGCAGCTTAAACACGGGGGGCCCCGTTGCGCAGTATTTT. Its translation: CASSLNTGGPVAQYF. The chain couples TRBV7-3 to TRBJ2-3, with a weak D call TRBD2 (7 bases). This CDR3 spans 15 amino acids. The V end lost 1 base, the J end lost 10 bases, and 18 bases lay between the germline ends. Germline V gene lookup returns CDR1 SGHTA and CDR2 FQGTGA.

The rearrangement links TRBV19 to TRBJ2-1; 15 positions agree with TRBD2. The length of the CDR3 is 19 residues. The V segment lost 9 bases and the J segment 9 bases; nucleotides outside the gene matches: 21. Germline loops: CDR1 LNHDA, CDR2 SQIVND (reference sequence). CDR3 sequence (DNA): TGTGCCAGAGCTAAGGGGCTGAGGGGACTAGCGGGGGGCTATAGTGAGCAGTTCTTC. Translation: CARAKGLRGLAGGYSEQFF.

There are a few counts of this clonotype. The V call is TRBV6-2 or TRBV6-3, the J call TRBJ2-7, with D unclear. Between the trimmed V and J ends, which lost 6 bases and 0 bases, there was a span of 15 bases. The CDR3 runs to 15 residues. Per the germline V gene, CDR1 is MNHEY and CDR2 is SVGEGT. CDR3 coding DNA: TGTGCCAGCAGCCAGCCGCTCCTGAGCTCCTACGAGCAGTACTTC. Amino acids: CASSQPLLSSYEQYF.

This clonotype was recorded once. The rearrangement links TRBV19 to TRBJ1-1; D gene unclear. In germline, CDR1 is LNHDA, CDR2 SQIVND (reference sequence). The CDR3 spans 15 residues. The V and J ends lost 7 bases and 1 base respectively, with 16 bases between them. The CDR3: CASNTKETRNTEAFF. CDR3 coding DNA: TGTGCCAGTAACACTAAGGAGACTAGGAACACTGAAGCTTTCTTT.

The rearrangement joins TRBV12-5 to TRBJ2-1; 8 bases align to TRBD1. CDR3 length equals 16 residues. Germline V gene sequence: CDR1 LGHNT, CDR2 FRNRAP. The V segment lost 6 bases and the J segment 6 bases; nucleotides outside the gene matches: 13. This CDR3 reads CASGDSLQDRVNEQFF. In nucleotides, the CDR3 is TGTGCTAGTGGCGACTCCCTTCAGGACAGGGTCAATGAGCAGTTCTTC.

This clonotype has more than one count but fewer than ten. The chain links TRBV6-2 or TRBV6-3 to TRBJ1-4; TRBD1 agrees at 8 bases. CDR1 is MNHEY, CDR2 SVGEGT, per germline. The CDR3 consists of 12 residues. V shed 5 bases and J 10 bases; nucleotides not matched to a gene: 3. This CDR3 reads CASSPGGGKLFF. The CDR3, as DNA: TGTGCCAGCAGTCCAGGGGGCGGAAAACTGTTTTTT.

The CDR3 loop is CASSRDHRRYTEAFF. The DNA for the CDR3 is TGTGCCAGCAGCCGAGACCATCGACGGTACACTGAAGCTTTCTTT. J is TRBJ1-1 and V is TRBV6-2 or TRBV6-3; D gene uncertain. CDR3 length equals 15 residues. V dropped 6 bases and J dropped 3 bases, with 17 bases sitting between them. The V gene's germline CDR1 is MNHEY and CDR2 SVGEGT.

This clonotype has a single count. The junction does not match germline at one end; this may be a read error. The chain has TRBV7-6 and TRBJ2-5; possibly TRBD1 for D (5 bases). CDR1 and CDR2 from the germline V gene are SGHVS and FNYEAQ. The CDR3 covers 14 residues. The CDR3 sequence is CASSPGAGEETRYF. The CDR3 DNA reads as TGTGCCAGCAGCCCTGGGGCAGGAGAAGAGACCCGGTACTTC.

The J gene is TRBJ2-3, the V gene TRBV12-3 or TRBV12-4; 8 positions match TRBD2. The CDR3 contains 18 residues. V gave up 4 bases and J gave up 2 bases; unmatched junction bases: 14. CDR3 nucleotide sequence: TGTGCCAGCAGTTCCAGCTCGGGACTAGGCCCCTTCACAGATACGCAGTATTTT. It codes for CASSSSSGLGPFTDTQYF.

At least ten counts were recorded for this clonotype. The chain uses TRBV7-8 and TRBJ2-3; 9 nucleotides align to TRBD1. With V trimmed by 0 bases and J by 6 bases, 19 bases remained unmatched. Germline V CDR1 and CDR2: SGHVS, FQNEAQ. The CDR3 sequence is 20 residues long. The CDR3 DNA is TGTGCCAGCAGCTTAGCCCACCGGACAGGGGCCTACACAGAGGAGGATACGCAGTATTTT. This sequence encodes CASSLAHRTGAYTEEDTQYF.